This T cell receptor beta chain derives from a study of post-analysis software for immune sequencing data (dated by TCRdb to the mid-2010s). About the investigation overall: The recorded disease courses included relapsing-remitting, secondary progressive and progressive-relapsing multiple sclerosis, and some patients had no subtype annotation. The patient repertoires were set against under 12 previously published healthy control repertoires from donors whose ages ranged from about 6 to 26 years. A subset of samples was prepared in parallel using single-end sample barcoding, then pooled and co-amplified after Illumina adapter ligation.

Paper-wide results and their limitations: Direct clustering with F measure showed strong co-clustering of samples prepared in the same batch, prompting a batch-effect correction. Multiple sclerosis patients had significantly lower normalized Chao1 diversity than controls, a result that suggests substantial peripheral T-cell clonal expansion. The control group was slightly older than the multiple sclerosis patient group. Significantly higher frequencies in patients than in controls were found for several TRBV segments, including TRBV5-6, TRBV5-1 and TRBV20-1.

TCR beta repertoires were profiled from peripheral blood of under 15 young patients with multiple sclerosis to demonstrate the VDJtools post-analysis software. The multiple sclerosis patients were children and adolescents between roughly 6 and 15 years of age. Library preparation was by PCR. The run used an Illumina HiSeq 2500. Unique molecular identifiers were incorporated into TCR beta cDNA libraries to reduce PCR and sequencing biases. Some 500,000 cDNA molecules were obtained for every 1 to 10 million input T cells, so each molecule roughly corresponded to one T cell. The patient libraries were prepared and sequenced with the same protocol used for the earlier healthy control dataset. Samples belonging to the same batch were prepared together, multiplexed and sequenced on a shared HiSeq lane. Per the original workflow: MIGEC handled the raw barcoded reads, throwing out single-read molecular identifier groups before consensus assembly and CDR3 extraction. Clonotype tables were post-analysed with VDJtools, normalizing diversity by down-sampling all datasets to the smallest sample size. To correct batch-related cross-sample contamination, repertoire overlap clustering matched CDR3 amino acid sequences but not nucleotide sequences. Starting from the raw public reads, TCRdb applied fastp trimming at Q25, assembled clones with MiXCR and retained in-frame beta chains. Each CDR3 protein appears once, grouped with its most common genes and DNA. The V and J calls and clone size come from TCRdb's table, not from the authors' own analysis. A total of about 540,000 distinct CDR3 sequences appear in this sample, around 34% of them only once. The ten largest clones represent 4.5% to 7.5% of the sample.

Remarks on this clonotype: What antigen it recognizes has not been identified. No base quality values were provided; no much bigger clone lies one nucleotide off.

V and J are trimmed by 2 bases and 7 bases, and the gene matches miss 8 bases of the junction. The germline V gene specifies MNHEY as CDR1 and SVGEGT as CDR2. The CDR3 has 18 amino acids, counting the end cysteine and phenylalanine. Of the read, only the CDR3 DNA is kept; its 54 bases are in frame from base 1. Sequenced material: blood. The receptor's source is a girl younger than 18 with multiple sclerosis. This sequence uses TRBV6-2 or TRBV6-3 and TRBJ2-1; 16 bases in between match TRBD2. The CDR3 has the sequence CASSYQGLAGGLRNEQFF. The DNA reads TGTGCCAGCAGTTACCAGGGACTAGCGGGGGGGCTAAGGAATGAGCAGTTCTTC.